This entry describes one T cell receptor (beta chain). This clonotype was detected a few times. This receptor's antigen is unknown. Base qualities are not provided; no much larger clone lies one nucleotide away. This sample was taken from a study of blood T cells in healthy people across ages (dated by TCRdb to about 2015). Regarding the complete study: In model experiments, roughly one uniquely barcoded TCR beta cDNA molecule per two T cells was captured by template switching. The study measured age-related changes in TCR beta repertoire diversity using deep sequencing normalized with unique cDNA molecular identifiers. The donors were split into four age groups: young (average about 15 years), middle-aged (39), aged (more than 60) and long-lived (roughly 80). Two additional independent replicas of 1 million unique cDNA reads from the same blood draw were analyzed for two donors (one aged 18 to 29 and one aged 80 or older). Here is what the overall study found, with its caveats: Estimates of total diversity based on one million sequenced T cells were considered lower bounds and underestimates. The CMV infection status of donors was not known, potentially confounding age-related changes in expanded clonotypes. Because profiling used bulk unsorted PBMCs, naive and antigen-experienced compartments could not be compared conclusively. Observed TCR beta diversity per million T cells fell roughly linearly with age, and a significant reduction was already apparent by age roughly 41. Compared with the aged group, more naive CD4+ T cells, fewer expanded clones and increased TCR diversity were shown by the long-lived group, suggesting age selection. The percentage of naive T cells measured by flow cytometry correlated strongly with observed TCR beta diversity.

The donors were roughly 40 Caucasian individuals from Russia, aged about 6 to 100 years, who were systemically healthy. Each donor gave about 9.2 milliliters of peripheral blood, drawn into EDTA-treated Vacutainer tubes. Ficoll-Paque density-gradient centrifugation was used to isolate PBMCs, with at least 6.5 million obtained per sample. Total RNA was extracted from PBMCs with Trizol reagent, with at least 5 micrograms obtained per sample. The percentages of naive CD45RAhigh/CD27high T cells were determined by flow cytometry on a PBMC aliquot from every donor. The receptor library was made with 5' RACE. Data came from an Illumina HiSeq 2500. A second roughly 7 to 11 cycle PCR used a sample-barcoded 5' primer and a J-beta primer mix. Each TCR beta cDNA molecule received a unique molecular identifier from a template-switch 5' adaptor carrying 12 random nucleotides. Each sample yielded at least 2.5 million CDR3-containing paired-end reads. First-strand cDNA was synthesized from all RNA with the Mint cDNA synthesis kit, primed by a TRBC-specific oligonucleotide. All cDNA was treated with uracil-DNA glycosylase and then went through a first 18-cycle PCR with the universal primers M1SS and BC2_uni_R. Regarding the original processing steps: For normalization, 1 million high-quality reads were randomly selected from each sample, with every read carrying a distinct molecular identifier. Reads sharing molecular identifiers were discarded rather than binned into consensus sequences. MiTCR, with a Q25 quality threshold and the strictest error-elimination algorithm, was used for CDR3 identification, clonotype clustering and error correction. Lower-bound total TCR beta diversity was estimated with a nonparametric unseen species model using Euler transformation. TCRdb applied fastp at Q25 and MiXCR to the public reads, then kept only in-frame beta chains. Identical CDR3 protein sequences are pooled into one entry, listed with their most common genes and DNA. These V and J calls derive from TCRdb rather than the authors' analysis. The sample table records over 700,000 distinct CDR3 sequences; 20% to 30% of these occur just once. 9.4% of the sample belongs to the ten largest clones.

A further study also used this sample, focusing on T cells of mothers and their children. The second study's paper adds: Nine systemically healthy Caucasian individuals, comprising three mothers and their six children, were included as donors. cDNA synthesis used all of the extracted RNA, with 1.5 ug of RNA in each 15 ul reaction. Sample barcodes and 2-4 random nucleotides were added via the M1S primer in the second PCR. More than 8 million TCR beta CDR3 reads were obtained from each mother, and 2.5 million to 3 million reads were obtained from each child. Thymic selection shapes the output of TCR recombination in a similar way in related and unrelated pairs, and inherited differences have a minor effect. Related mother-child pairs always showed normalized repertoire overlap that was slightly higher than in unrelated mother-child pairs, though the difference was never significant. Persistent microchimeric T cell clones were not detected, at a sensitivity of about 100 clones per million clonotypes. In the study, deep NGS was used to compare the TCR beta repertoires of mothers and children, and features distinguishing related mother-child pairs from unrelated individuals were sought. The mean age was 40 +/- 4 years for the mothers and about 12 +/- 4 years for the children. After adapter ligation was performed with NEBNext reagents, the libraries were sequenced on an Illumina HiSeq 2000 with 100+100 nt paired-end reads. To prevent cross-contamination, the mother and child libraries were prepared one month apart and sequenced in separate runs. Each donor had between roughly 450,000 and 2,100,000 distinct TCR beta clonotypes identified. Naive TCR beta clonotypes were estimated from low-frequency clonotypes matched to each donor's FACS-determined naive share, without sorting.

Source material: blood. The source of this sequence is a boy aged 5 to 17 in good health.

The CDR3 protein is CSVWTGLEETQYF. The DNA reads TGCAGCGTTTGGACAGGCCTAGAAGAGACCCAGTACTTC. In this chain, TRBV29-1 is recombined with TRBJ2-1; TRBD1 lines up with 7 middle nucleotides. The assigned J gene may be wrong: the sequence end matches TRBJ2-5 better. Counted from cysteine to phenylalanine, this CDR3 has 13 amino acids. Of the read, only the CDR3 DNA is kept; its 39 bases are in frame from base 1. Based on the germline V gene, the CDR1 and CDR2 sequences are SQVTM and ANQGSEA.